These 12 T cell receptor beta chains came from one sample sequenced in a study of blood T cell repertoires in COVID-19. Using immunoSEQ multiplex PCR, the repertoire was profiled, and TCRdb retains in-frame clones only, with some absent. The top ten clones hold roughly 2.8% of a sample with about 220,000 clones, about 85% of them seen once. Material: PBMCs or T cells enriched from blood (not recorded which). These receptors were taken from a woman in her twenties or thirties who had recovered from COVID-19.

The chain recombines TRBV19 with TRBJ1-6, with D unclear. V lost 7 bases to trimming and J lost 0 bases, with 10 bases between them. The CDR3 contains 15 residues. The V gene's germline CDR1 is LNHDA and CDR2 SQIVND (reference sequence). The CDR3 is CASNGARSYNSPLHF. CDR3 bases: TGTGCCAGTAACGGAGCGCGCTCCTATAATTCACCCCTCCACTTT. Full variable domain (remainder filled in from reference TRBV19 and TRBJ1-6): DGGITQSPKYLFRKEGQNVTLSCEQNLNHDAMYWYRQDPGQGLRLIYYSQIVNDFQKGDIAEGYSVSREKKESFPLTVTSAQKNPTAFYLCASNGARSYNSPLHFGNGTRLTVT.

This sequence joins TRBV27 and TRBJ2-5, with 13 bases identical to TRBD2. This CDR3 contains 15 residues. The V gene end was trimmed by 6 bases and the J gene end by 4 bases; junction bases not matched to a gene: 5. CDR1 and CDR2 from the germline V gene are MNHEY and SMNVEV (reference sequence). The chain's CDR3 is CASSLWTSGGETQYF. CDR3 sequence (DNA): TGTGCCAGCAGCCTCTGGACTAGCGGGGGAGAGACCCAGTACTTC.

The V gene is TRBV4-3, the J gene TRBJ1-5, with 9 bases matching TRBD1. Trimming removed 4 bases from V and 5 bases from J; junction bases left unmatched: 3. The CDR3 runs 14 residues. The germline CDR1 and CDR2 sequences are LGHNA and YSLEER. The DNA of the CDR3 is TGCGCCAGCAGCCCGTGGACAGGGGATCAGCCCCAGCATTTT. Encoded protein: CASSPWTGDQPQHF.

This rearrangement joins TRBV2 to TRBJ1-5; D uncertain. The CDR3 extends over 16 amino acids. V gave up 0 bases and J gave up 6 bases, with 15 bases separating them. The germline V gene encodes CDR1 SNHLY and CDR2 FYNNEI. The CDR3 nucleotides read TGTGCCAGCAGTGAAGCAGGCGCTTCCCGAGGTCAGCCCCAGCATTTT. Its translation: CASSEAGASRGQPQHF.

The J gene is TRBJ2-2, the V gene TRBV19, with a possible D match to TRBD1 (5 bases). CDR1 is LNHDA and CDR2 is SQIVND in the germline V gene (reference sequence). With 6 bases removed from V and 1 base from J, the gap between germline ends came to 9 bases. The CDR3 runs to 14 residues. CDR3 amino acids: CASRTEQNTGELFF. CDR3 coding DNA: TGTGCCAGTAGGACAGAACAGAACACCGGGGAGCTGTTTTTT. Complete variable domain (other parts from reference TRBV19 and TRBJ2-2): DGGITQSPKYLFRKEGQNVTLSCEQNLNHDAMYWYRQDPGQGLRLIYYSQIVNDFQKGDIAEGYSVSREKKESFPLTVTSAQKNPTAFYLCASRTEQNTGELFFGEGSRLTVL.

The J gene is TRBJ2-7, the V gene TRBV5-1, with a possible D match to TRBD2 (6 bases). Germline V gene data show CDR1 as SGHRS and CDR2 as YFSETQ. The CDR3 has 15 residues. The germline V and J ends were trimmed by 4 bases and 1 base, with 15 bases remaining between them. CDR3 amino acids: CASSAGDFQSYEQYF. The CDR3 bases are TGCGCCAGCAGCGCCGGGGACTTCCAATCCTACGAGCAGTACTTC.

The chain combines TRBV12-3 or TRBV12-4 with TRBJ2-1; 12 bases match TRBD2. CDR3 length equals 13 residues. After removal of 6 bases from V and 6 bases from J, the junction contained 0 bases not matched to a gene. CDR3 nucleotide sequence: TGTGCCAGCAGACTAGCGGGGGGCAATGAGCAGTTCTTC. Protein: CASRLAGGNEQFF.

V gene TRBV7-2 combines with J gene TRBJ2-3; D gene ambiguous. In germline, CDR1 is SGHTA, CDR2 FQGNSA. Trimming removed 5 bases from V and 5 bases from J, with 11 bases in between. The CDR3 is made up of 13 amino acids. The CDR3 nucleotides read TGTGCCAGCAGCCCCCCCCCTCGAGATACGCAGTATTTT. As protein: CASSPPPRDTQYF.

V usage is TRBV20-1 and J usage is TRBJ2-7; D gene ambiguous. V was shortened by 1 base and J by 7 bases, with 8 bases between the two germline ends. The CDR3 is made up of 11 amino acids. CDR1 is DFQATT and CDR2 is SNEGSKA in the germline V gene (reference sequence). CDR3 in DNA: TGCAGTGCTAGAGTTGAGTTTGAGCAGTACTTC. Protein sequence: CSARVEFEQYF.

The rearrangement links TRBV6-5 to TRBJ1-1; TRBD1 agrees at 8 bases. The V segment lost 6 bases and the J segment 1 base; nucleotides outside the gene matches: 7. Germline CDR1 and CDR2: MNHEY and SVGAGI. The CDR3 is 15 residues long. The CDR3 is CASRSQGAGNTEAFF. DNA for the CDR3: TGTGCCAGCAGAAGCCAGGGGGCGGGGAACACTGAAGCTTTCTTT.

V gene TRBV6-6 combines with J gene TRBJ1-2, with D perhaps matching TRBD1 (6 bases). Germline V lookup: CDR1 MNHNY, CDR2 SVGAGI (reference sequence). The CDR3 consists of 12 residues. The V end lost 5 bases, the J end lost 6 bases, and 10 bases lay between the germline ends. CDR3 nucleotides: TGTGCCAGCAGTGGAGGGGGGGATGGCTACACCTTC. Its protein product is CASSGGGDGYTF.

This clone showed up just once. The CDR3 region has the DNA TGCGCCAGCAGCCAAGCTCTCAGTGGCTACACCTTC. Translation gives CASSQALSGYTF. The chain combines TRBV4-1 with TRBJ1-2; no reliable D call. With 1 base removed from V and 7 bases from J, the gap between germline ends came to 7 bases. CDR1 is MGHRA and CDR2 is YSYEKL in the germline V gene. The CDR3 sequence is 12 residues long.